This passage covers 18 T cell receptor beta chains from one sample sequenced in a study of blood T cell repertoires in COVID-19. TCRdb's copy holds only in-frame clones and misses some; the assay was immunoSEQ multiplex PCR. Among over 200,000 clones, about nine tenths were seen once, and the ten largest hold over 7.5%. Source material: peripheral blood. All receptors derive from a middle-aged man who had recovered from COVID-19.

The rearrangement joins TRBV4-3 to TRBJ1-6; D is possibly TRBD1 (6 bases). The CDR3 covers 19 residues. Germline values: CDR1 LGHNA, CDR2 YSLEER. Trimming cost V 0 bases and J 9 bases, with 24 bases left between them. The CDR3 loop reads CASSQDSAGAGQRGSPLHF. CDR3 coding DNA: TGCGCCAGCAGCCAAGATTCCGCGGGGGCGGGCCAGCGGGGTTCACCCCTCCACTTT.

This sequence joins TRBV10-3 and TRBJ1-1, with D possibly TRBD1 on 6 matching bases. CDR1 and CDR2 (germline): ENHRY, SYGVKD. The CDR3 is 11 residues long. This CDR3 reads CALQGNTEAFF. As DNA, the CDR3 is TGTGCGTTACAGGGGAACACTGAAGCTTTCTTT.

V usage is TRBV5-1 and J usage is TRBJ1-3, with TRBD1 identical over 9 bases. The germline gives CDR1 SGHRS, CDR2 YFSETQ. V lost 2 bases to trimming and J lost 4 bases; unmatched junction nucleotides: 7. The CDR3 loop spans 16 amino acids. The CDR3 reads CASSLPGTGSGNTIYF. The DNA of the CDR3 is TGCGCCAGCAGCTTACCCGGGACAGGGTCAGGAAACACCATATATTTT. Full variable domain (rest looked up from reference TRBV5-1 and TRBJ1-3): KAGVTQTPRYLIKTRGQQVTLSCSPISGHRSVSWYQQTPGQGLQFLFEYFSETQRNKGNFPGRFSGRQFSNSRSEMNVSTLELGDSALYLCASSLPGTGSGNTIYFGEGSWLTVV.

V is TRBV27 and J is TRBJ2-7; 12 bases agree with TRBD2. V shed 5 bases and J 6 bases; nucleotides not matched to a gene: 20. Germline CDR1 is MNHEY and CDR2 is SMNVEV (reference sequence). The CDR3 length is 19 residues. CDR3 nucleotide sequence: TGTGCCAGCAGTACACAGAGCCCGGGACTAGCGGGCGCCTTGGGCGAGCAGTACTTC. This codes for CASSTQSPGLAGALGEQYF.

The chain carries TRBV7-2 and TRBJ2-1; 10 positions agree with TRBD2. This CDR3 contains 15 residues. V was pared by 8 bases and J by 2 bases, with 6 bases of the junction left unmatched. Germline V gene data show CDR1 as SGHTA and CDR2 as FQGNSA. The CDR3 region is CASGRSGGAYNEQFF. DNA of the CDR3: TGTGCCAGCGGGCGAAGCGGGGGGGCCTACAATGAGCAGTTCTTC.

The gene calls are TRBV12-5 and TRBJ2-7; TRBD2 matches 8 bases. Germline values: CDR1 LGHNT, CDR2 FRNRAP. Unmatched junction bases numbered 10, after V lost 1 base and J lost 5 bases. This CDR3 has 16 residues. This CDR3 is CASGLGPHSGTHEQYF. CDR3 coding DNA: TGTGCTAGTGGTTTGGGCCCTCATAGCGGGACCCACGAGCAGTACTTC.

This chain links TRBV6-2 or TRBV6-3 with TRBJ2-3; 7 bases map to TRBD1. CDR1 MNHEY and CDR2 SVGEGT come from the germline V gene. This CDR3 has 17 residues. V trimming: 0 bases; J trimming: 4 bases; junction bases outside the gene matches: 10. CDR3 coding DNA: TGTGCCAGCAGTTACTCGCGTCGACAGGGTCCGCCAGATACGCAGTATTTT. Protein: CASSYSRRQGPPDTQYF.

CDR3: CASRDGPYNEQFF. CDR3 nucleotide sequence: TGTGCCAGCAGAGATGGGCCCTACAATGAGCAGTTCTTC. The rearrangement joins TRBV7-2 to TRBJ2-1; D remains ambiguous. Germline values: CDR1 SGHTA, CDR2 FQGNSA. The CDR3 spans 13 residues. Trimming left V 6 bases short and J 2 bases short, with 8 bases between.

This chain connects TRBV2 to TRBJ2-7; D is possibly TRBD2 (7 bases). The CDR3 totals 13 residues. V lost 5 bases, J lost 3 bases, and 11 bases lay in between. Germline V CDR1 and CDR2: SNHLY, FYNNEI. The CDR3 bases are TGTGCCAGCAGTAGGGGGGGAATCTACGAGCAGTACTTC. Translation: CASSRGGIYEQYF. The full variable domain, in which reference TRBV2 and TRBJ2-7 provide the parts outside the CDR3, is EPEVTQTPSHQVTQMGQEVILRCVPISNHLYFYWYRQILGQKVEFLVSFYNNEISEKSEIFDDQFSVERPDGSNFTLKIRSTKLEDSAMYFCASSRGGIYEQYFGPGTRLTVT.

This clone occurred a few times. The chain carries TRBV9 and TRBJ2-7, with 8 bases that match TRBD2. Trimming took 3 bases from V and 6 from J; bases not matched to a gene: 8. Per germline, CDR1 SGDLS and CDR2 YYNGEE. The CDR3 extends over 14 amino acids. This CDR3 is CASSAGGFQGEQYF. CDR3 bases: TGTGCCAGCAGCGCGGGAGGGTTTCAAGGCGAGCAGTACTTC.

Note on this clone: The same CDR3 also results from other DNA sequences found in this sample. This chain links TRBV5-1 with TRBJ2-7; no firm D call. Trimming left V 4 bases short and J 2 bases short, with 7 bases between. This CDR3 is 12 amino acids long. Germline V CDR1 and CDR2: SGHRS, YFSETQ. The CDR3 region is CASSGGTYEQYF. The CDR3 nucleotides read TGCGCCAGCAGCGGCGGAACCTACGAGCAGTACTTC.

The CDR3 protein is CASSLEGGPNSPLHF. The CDR3 DNA is TGTGCCAGCAGCTTAGAGGGAGGGCCTAATTCACCCCTCCACTTT. This chain links TRBV7-2 with TRBJ1-6; no firm D call. Germline V gives CDR1 SGHTA, CDR2 FQGNSA. The CDR3 covers 15 residues. Trimming shortened V by 1 base and J by 6 bases, and 10 bases separated the two germline ends.

The chain carries TRBV19 and TRBJ2-7; 10 bases map to TRBD1. Trimming at V came to 5 bases and at J to 3 bases, leaving 1 base not matched to a gene. The CDR3 is 13 amino acids. CDR1 and CDR2 from the germline V gene are LNHDA and SQIVND (reference sequence). The DNA for the CDR3 is TGTGCCAGTAGTGGGGACAGGGGCTACGAGCAGTACTTC. Its protein product is CASSGDRGYEQYF. The full variable domain, completed using reference TRBV19 and TRBJ2-7, is DGGITQSPKYLFRKEGQNVTLSCEQNLNHDAMYWYRQDPGQGLRLIYYSQIVNDFQKGDIAEGYSVSREKKESFPLTVTSAQKNPTAFYLCASSGDRGYEQYFGPGTRLTVT.

This chain uses TRBV2 with TRBJ1-2, with a possible D match to TRBD1 (5 bases). The CDR3 spans 12 residues. V was cut by 3 bases and J by 7 bases, with 9 bases left in between. Germline V gene data show CDR1 as SNHLY and CDR2 as FYNNEI. In nucleotides, the CDR3 is TGTGCCAGCAGTGACAACAGGAGTGGCTACACCTTC. Translated, it gives CASSDNRSGYTF.

In this sample, this clone turned up once. CDR3 sequence: CASSHEPGTSSPVGEQYF. DNA of the CDR3: TGTGCCAGCAGCCATGAGCCCGGGACTAGCTCGCCTGTGGGCGAGCAGTACTTC. The rearrangement joins TRBV4-2 to TRBJ2-7; the match to TRBD2 covers 9 bases. CDR3 size: 18 residues. The trim removed 3 bases at V and 6 bases at J, leaving 18 bases unmatched. Germline V lookup: CDR1 LGHNA, CDR2 YNFKEQ.

The genes are TRBV19 and TRBJ2-7, with 8 bases lining up with TRBD1. The CDR3 covers 15 residues. CDR1 is LNHDA, CDR2 SQIVND, per germline (reference sequence). The trim removed 4 bases at V and 6 bases at J, leaving 11 bases unmatched. The CDR3 region is CASSNRQGTSAEQYF. The CDR3 DNA is TGTGCCAGTAGTAATAGACAGGGGACGTCAGCCGAGCAGTACTTC.

The chain employs TRBV2 and TRBJ1-1, with D possibly TRBD1 on 5 matching bases. The CDR3 runs 14 residues. CDR1 is SNHLY and CDR2 is FYNNEI in the germline V gene. The V end was cut by 2 bases, the J end by 1 base, with 8 bases between. Written as DNA, the CDR3 is TGTGCCAGCAGTGAAAGGGGCGGGAACACTGAAGCTTTCTTT. Translating gives CASSERGGNTEAFF.

This chain joins TRBV6-5 and TRBJ1-2; D perhaps matches TRBD1 (5 bases). This CDR3 comprises 13 residues. Per the germline V gene, CDR1 is MNHEY and CDR2 is SVGAGI. V lost 7 bases, J lost 5 bases, and 14 bases lay in between. CDR3 amino acids: CASKSPGRYGYTF. CDR3 in DNA: TGTGCCAGCAAGTCCCCAGGGCGATATGGCTACACCTTC.